This T cell receptor beta chain was recorded in a study of CD8 T cells in Susac syndrome. RNA, at about 0.5 to 1 ug, was reverse transcribed with random hexamers. Across 54 Vbeta and 13 Jbeta, TCR beta CDR3 was amplified with immunoSEQ multiplex PCR. TCRdb re-called the immunoSEQ multiplex PCR reads through MiXCR, storing one row per CDR3 protein. This sample has 140,000 to 150,000 distinct CDR3 sequences, with around 94% found just once. Controls were age- and sex-matched healthy donors. This CDR3 has 13 residues. The ends were cut back, 1 base at V and 5 bases at J, with 9 bases in the middle. Germline CDR1 SGDLS, CDR2 YYNGEE.

Input material: CD4+ T cells from PBMCs. The J gene is TRBJ1-1, the V gene TRBV9; D is unclear. The source is a human donor in good health. CDR3 residues: CASSVKGNTEAFF. In DNA form, the CDR3 reads TGTGCCAGCAGCGTAAAAGGGAATACTGAAGCTTTCTTT.